This T cell receptor beta chain is from a study of immune cell composition in non-small cell lung cancer. The germline V gene has CDR1 SGHTA and CDR2 FQGTGA. V lost 5 bases, J lost 4 bases, and 18 bases lay in between. The length of the CDR3 is 16 residues. Sequenced by immunoSEQ multiplex PCR; TCRdb stores in-frame clones only, minus some. The sample carries over 12,000 clones, roughly two thirds recorded once. The rearrangement joins TRBV7-3 to TRBJ1-5; D may be TRBD1 (5 bases). Sequencing used lung tumor tissue. This sequence was found in a human donor with non-small cell lung cancer. CDR3 sequence: CASSRKGAQPNQPQHF. The CDR3 DNA is TGTGCCAGCAGCCGTAAAGGGGCGCAACCGAATCAGCCCCAGCATTTT.